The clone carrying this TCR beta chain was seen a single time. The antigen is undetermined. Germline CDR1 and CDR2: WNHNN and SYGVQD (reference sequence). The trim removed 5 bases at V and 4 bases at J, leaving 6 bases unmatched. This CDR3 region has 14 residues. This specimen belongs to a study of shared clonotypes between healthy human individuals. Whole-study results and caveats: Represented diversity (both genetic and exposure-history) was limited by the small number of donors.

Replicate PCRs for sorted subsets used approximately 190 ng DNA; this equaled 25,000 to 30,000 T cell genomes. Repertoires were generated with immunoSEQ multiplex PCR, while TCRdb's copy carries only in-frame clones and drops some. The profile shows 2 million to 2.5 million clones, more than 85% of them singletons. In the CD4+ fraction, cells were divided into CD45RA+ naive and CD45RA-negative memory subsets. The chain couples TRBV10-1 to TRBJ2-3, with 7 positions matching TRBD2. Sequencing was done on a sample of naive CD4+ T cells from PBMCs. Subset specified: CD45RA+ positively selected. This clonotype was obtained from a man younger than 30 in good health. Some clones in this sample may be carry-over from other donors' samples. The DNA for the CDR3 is TGCGCCAGCAGTCAGCGGGATTGGGCAGATACGCAGTATTTT. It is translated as CASSQRDWADTQYF.